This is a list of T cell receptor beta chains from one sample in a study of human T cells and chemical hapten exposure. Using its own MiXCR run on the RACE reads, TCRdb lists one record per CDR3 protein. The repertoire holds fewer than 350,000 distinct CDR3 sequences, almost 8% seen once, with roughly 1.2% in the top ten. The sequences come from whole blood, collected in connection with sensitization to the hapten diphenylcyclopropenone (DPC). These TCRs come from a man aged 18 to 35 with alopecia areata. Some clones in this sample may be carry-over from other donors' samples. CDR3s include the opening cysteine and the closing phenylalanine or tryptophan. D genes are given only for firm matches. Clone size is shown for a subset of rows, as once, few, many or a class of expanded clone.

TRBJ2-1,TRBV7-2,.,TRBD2,CASSRLAGGLNEQFF,TGTGCCAGCTCTAGACTAGCGGGGGGCTTGAATGAGCAGTTCTTC
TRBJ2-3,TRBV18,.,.,CASSPPSRADTQYF,TGTGCCAGCTCACCACCGTCCAGGGCAGATACGCAGTATTTT
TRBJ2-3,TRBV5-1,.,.,CASSFNTDTQYF,TGCGCCAGCAGTTTTAACACAGATACGCAGTATTTT
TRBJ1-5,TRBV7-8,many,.,CASSSSDRRSNQPQHF,TGTGCCAGCAGCTCGTCCGACAGGCGTAGCAATCAGCCCCAGCATTTT
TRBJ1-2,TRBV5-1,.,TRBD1,CASSSTRTGYYGYTF,TGCGCCAGCAGCTCTACCAGGACAGGGTACTATGGCTACACCTTC
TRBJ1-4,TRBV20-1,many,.,CSARVPLTGSNEKLFF,TGCAGTGCTAGAGTTCCCCTGACAGGATCGAATGAAAAACTGTTTTTT
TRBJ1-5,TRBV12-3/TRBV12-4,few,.,CASSFGTVSNQPQHF,TGTGCCAGCAGTTTCGGGACGGTTAGCAATCAGCCCCAGCATTTT
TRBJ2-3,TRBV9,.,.,CASSLLTMDTQYF,TGTGCCAGCAGTCTTCTGACTATGGATACGCAGTATTTT
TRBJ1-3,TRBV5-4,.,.,CASSSDRSSGNTIYF,TGTGCCAGCAGCTCTGACAGGAGCTCTGGAAACACCATATATTTT
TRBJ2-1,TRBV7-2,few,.,CASSLSWTDLYNEQFF,TGTGCCAGCAGCTTAAGCTGGACGGACCTCTACAATGAGCAGTTCTTC
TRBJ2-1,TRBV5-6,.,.,CASSLETYNEQFF,TGTGCCAGCAGCTTGGAAACTTACAATGAGCAGTTCTTC
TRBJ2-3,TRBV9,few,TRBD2,CASSLNGGTPGGTDTQYF,TGTGCCAGCAGTTTAAACGGGGGGACCCCGGGGGGCACAGATACGCAGTATTTT
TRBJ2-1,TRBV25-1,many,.,CASSEPLLANEQFF,TGTGCCAGCAGTGAACCCCTGCTAGCGAATGAGCAGTTCTTC
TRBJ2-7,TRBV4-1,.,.,CASSQDSGRDWEQYF,TGCGCCAGCAGCCAAGATTCCGGCAGGGACTGGGAGCAGTACTTC
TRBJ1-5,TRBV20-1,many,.,CSARVDYSNQPQHF,TGCAGTGCTAGGGTTGATTATAGCAATCAGCCCCAGCATTTT
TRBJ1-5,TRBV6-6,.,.,CASSPIWDSLMGGNQPQHF,TGTGCCAGCAGTCCCATTTGGGATAGCTTAATGGGGGGCAATCAGCCCCAGCATTTT
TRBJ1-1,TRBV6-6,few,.,CASSYGGRGGTFF,TGTGCCAGCAGTTACGGCGGGCGTGGCGGTACTTTCTTT
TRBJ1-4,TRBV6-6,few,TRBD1,CASSSDRGRTNEKLFF,TGTGCCAGCAGCTCGGACAGGGGAAGAACTAATGAAAAACTGTTTTTT
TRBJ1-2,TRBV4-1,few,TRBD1,CASSQRTGGYGYTF,TGCGCCAGCAGCCAACGGACAGGAGGCTATGGCTACACCTTC
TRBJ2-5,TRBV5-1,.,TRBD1,CASSSDRGPGSETQYF,TGCGCCAGCAGCTCCGACAGGGGGCCCGGTTCAGAGACCCAGTACTTC
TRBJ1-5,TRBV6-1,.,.,CASSPGPFPNRPQHF,TGTGCCAGCAGCCCGGGACCTTTTCCGAATCGGCCCCAGCATTTT
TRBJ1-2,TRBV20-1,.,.,CSASFPSGPYGYTF,TGCAGTGCTAGTTTTCCGTCAGGGCCCTATGGCTACACCTTC
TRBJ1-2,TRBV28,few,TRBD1,CASSLLPTQIIRDRVDYGYTF,TGTGCCAGCAGTCTACTACCAACCCAGATAATCCGGGACAGGGTCGACTATGGCTACACCTTC
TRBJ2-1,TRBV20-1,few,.,CSARLQGSYNEQFF,TGCAGTGCTAGATTACAGGGATCCTACAATGAGCAGTTCTTC
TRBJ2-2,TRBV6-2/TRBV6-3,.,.,CASTSVRDGELFF,TGTGCCAGCACCTCTGTCCGAGACGGGGAGCTGTTTTTT
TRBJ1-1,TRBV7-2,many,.,CASSGQTSATGEAFF,TGTGCCAGCAGCGGCCAGACGAGTGCCACCGGAGAAGCTTTCTTT
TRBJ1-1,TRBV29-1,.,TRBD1,CSVEEGGGTEAFF,TGCAGCGTTGAAGAAGGGGGCGGCACTGAAGCTTTCTTT
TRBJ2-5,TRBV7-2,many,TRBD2,CASSLEPASGGARGAQYF,TGTGCCAGCAGCTTAGAGCCGGCTAGCGGGGGGGCCAGAGGGGCCCAGTACTTC